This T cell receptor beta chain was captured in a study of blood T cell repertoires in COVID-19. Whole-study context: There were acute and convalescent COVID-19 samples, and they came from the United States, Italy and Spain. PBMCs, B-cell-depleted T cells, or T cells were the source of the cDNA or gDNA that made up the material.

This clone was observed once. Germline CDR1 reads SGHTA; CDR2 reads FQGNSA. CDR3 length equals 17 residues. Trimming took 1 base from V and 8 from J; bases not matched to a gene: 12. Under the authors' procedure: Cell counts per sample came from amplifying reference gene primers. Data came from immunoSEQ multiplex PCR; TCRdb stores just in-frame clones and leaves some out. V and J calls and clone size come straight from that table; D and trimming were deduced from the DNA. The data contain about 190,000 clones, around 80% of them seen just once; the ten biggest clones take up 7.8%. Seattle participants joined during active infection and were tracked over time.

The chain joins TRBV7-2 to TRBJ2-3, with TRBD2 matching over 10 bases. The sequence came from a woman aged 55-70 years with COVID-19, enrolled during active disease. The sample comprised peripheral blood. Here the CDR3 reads CASSLGGTSGGAGTQYF. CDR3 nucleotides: TGTGCCAGCAGCTTAGGAGGAACGAGCGGGGGGGCCGGTACGCAGTATTTT.